The 16 T cell receptor beta chains given below trace back to one sample, sequenced in a study of blood T cell repertoires in COVID-19. The data were produced by immunoSEQ multiplex PCR, yet TCRdb's version contains in-frame clones alone and is incomplete. The sample lists more than 350,000 clones, approximately 90% occurring once. Input material: PBMCs or T cells enriched from blood (not recorded which). The source is a man between 18 and 29 years old who had recovered from COVID-19.

This clone was seen a few times. The rearrangement uses TRBV10-3 and TRBJ1-1; D call uncertain. CDR3 length: 13 amino acids. CDR1 and CDR2 (germline): ENHRY, SYGVKD. Trimming cost V 7 bases and J 1 base, with 10 bases left between them. CDR3 DNA: TGTGCCATCATGGGTGCAGGGAACACTGAAGCTTTCTTT. Translated, it gives CAIMGAGNTEAFF.

The table lists this clone with a few counts. The CDR3 here is CACDRDISGYTF. CDR3 nucleotide sequence: TGTGCCTGCGACAGGGATATCTCTGGCTACACCTTC. The rearrangement joins TRBV30 to TRBJ1-2; 7 bases are shared with TRBD1. CDR1 is GTSNPN and CDR2 is SVGIG in the germline V gene (reference sequence). With V trimmed by 6 bases and J by 7 bases, 8 bases remained unmatched. The length of the CDR3 is 12 residues. Supplemented by reference TRBV30 and TRBJ1-2, the full variable domain reads SQTIHQWPATLVQPVGSPLSLECTVEGTSNPNLYWYRQAAGRGLQLLFYSVGIGQISSEVPQNLSASRPQDRQFILSSKKLLLSDSGFYLCACDRDISGYTFGSGTRLTVV.

CDR3 region: CASSQDGLRDTKRYPAKNIQYF. The CDR3 DNA is TGCGCCAGCAGCCAAGATGGCTTACGGGACACCAAACGTTACCCTGCCAAAAACATTCAGTACTTC. V gene TRBV4-1 combines with J gene TRBJ2-4; a possible D gene is TRBD1 (6 bases). Germline V CDR1 and CDR2: MGHRA, YSYEKL. This CDR3 has 22 residues. V was cut by 0 bases and J by 1 base, with 28 bases left in between.

The chain is built from TRBV2 and TRBJ1-2; 8 bases map to TRBD1. With V trimmed by 4 bases and J by 3 bases, 1 base remained unmatched. Germline values: CDR1 SNHLY, CDR2 FYNNEI. The CDR3 is made up of 13 amino acids. The CDR3 loop is CASSVQGDYGYTF. CDR3 coding DNA: TGTGCCAGCAGTGTACAGGGGGACTATGGCTACACCTTC.

The chain is built from TRBV4-3 and TRBJ1-1, with 7 bases identical to TRBD1. CDR1 and CDR2 (germline): LGHNA, YSLEER. V shed 0 bases, J shed 1 base, and the junction held 2 bases outside the gene matches. There are 15 residues in the CDR3. CDR3 DNA sequence: TGCGCCAGCAGCCAAGATAGGACAGGGAACACTGAAGCTTTCTTT. Protein: CASSQDRTGNTEAFF.

The J gene is TRBJ2-1, the V gene TRBV18, with TRBD2 matching over 13 bases. J lost 0 bases, V lost 3 bases, and 5 bases had no gene match. The germline V gene encodes CDR1 KGHSH and CDR2 LQKENI. The CDR3 has 18 amino acids. The CDR3 DNA reads as TGTGCCAGCTCACCTACGGGACTAGCGGGATCCTCCTACAATGAGCAGTTCTTC. Protein product: CASSPTGLAGSSYNEQFF.

This clone was seen more than once but under ten times. The rearrangement links TRBV5-4 to TRBJ1-5; D not resolved. Germline lookup yields CDR1 SGHNT and CDR2 YYREEE (reference sequence). V shed 4 bases and J shed 2 bases, with 10 bases lying between them. This CDR3 contains 14 residues. CDR3 nucleotides: TGTGCCAGCAGCCCGGGGTTGGGCAATCAGCCCCAGCATTTT. It codes for CASSPGLGNQPQHF.

The chain employs TRBV28 and TRBJ2-7; TRBD2 might be the D (6 bases). Per the germline V gene, CDR1 is MDHEN and CDR2 is SYDVKM. The CDR3 consists of 15 residues. Trimming cost V 6 bases and J 4 bases, with 19 bases left between them. The CDR3 DNA follows: TGTGCCAGCAGACCCAGACTAGTTTCTCAATACGAGCAGTACTTC. It is translated as CASRPRLVSQYEQYF.

This chain connects TRBV4-3 to TRBJ2-1, with 11 bases identical to TRBD2. V gave up 3 bases and J gave up 5 bases; unmatched junction bases: 15. The germline CDR1 and CDR2 sequences are LGHNA and YSLEER. The CDR3 totals 19 residues. The CDR3, as DNA: TGCGCCAGCAGCCAGTGGGAAGGTTTGGGGACTAGCGGAAACAATGAGCAGTTCTTC. This translates into CASSQWEGLGTSGNNEQFF.

The V gene is TRBV7-2, the J gene TRBJ1-5; D is undetermined. The germline V and J ends were trimmed by 2 bases and 11 bases, with 13 bases remaining between them. Germline CDR1 is SGHTA and CDR2 is FQGNSA. The CDR3 consists of 13 residues. The CDR3 protein is CASSLPAERAQHF. CDR3 coding DNA: TGTGCCAGCAGCTTACCAGCGGAAAGAGCCCAGCATTTT.

Written as DNA, the CDR3 is TGTGCCAGCAGGAGGGGAGGAGCCTACGAGCAGTACTTC. Translated: CASRRGGAYEQYF. The V gene is TRBV25-1, the J gene TRBJ2-7; possibly TRBD2 for D (6 bases). Trimming pared 6 bases from V and 2 bases from J, leaving 11 bases between. The CDR3 consists of 13 residues. CDR1 and CDR2 (germline): MGHDK, SYGVNS.

The chain recombines TRBV28 with TRBJ1-5; 9 nucleotides match TRBD1. Germline V gene sequence: CDR1 MDHEN, CDR2 SYDVKM. The junction had 10 bases not matched to a gene; V was cut back by 6 bases and J by 7 bases. The CDR3 has 15 amino acids. CDR3 sequence (DNA): TGTGCCAGCAGCTCCCCGGAAACAGGGGGCCAGCCCCAGCATTTT. Encoded protein: CASSSPETGGQPQHF.

J is TRBJ1-2 and V is TRBV3-1 (or the pseudogene TRBV3-2); 7 bases are shared with TRBD1. V was clipped by 2 bases and J by 4 bases; unmatched bases: 7. The CDR3 loop spans 15 amino acids. Germline loops: CDR1 LGHDT, CDR2 YNNKEL (reference sequence). CDR3 sequence reads: CASSQRVRQGYGYTF. The CDR3 DNA follows: TGTGCCAGCAGCCAAAGAGTCCGACAGGGCTATGGCTACACCTTC.

Only a few counts were recorded for this clone. The chain joins TRBV3-1 (or the pseudogene TRBV3-2) to TRBJ1-1; a weak D match, TRBD1 (6 bases). Germline values: CDR1 LGHDT, CDR2 YNNKEL (reference sequence). V was trimmed by 4 bases and J by 10 bases, leaving 16 bases between them. The length of the CDR3 is 13 residues. DNA of the CDR3: TGTGCCAGCAGCCCCCTGAGGGGGGGGGTAGCTTTCTTT. The encoded protein is CASSPLRGGVAFF.

This clone was observed a single time. The rearrangement joins TRBV6-5 to TRBJ1-6; a possible D gene is TRBD1 (6 bases). CDR1 and CDR2 (germline): MNHEY, SVGAGI. The CDR3 loop spans 14 amino acids. The germline V and J ends were trimmed by 2 bases and 9 bases, with 11 bases remaining between them. CDR3: CASSYTTGISPLHF. The CDR3 DNA reads TGTGCCAGCAGTTACACGACAGGCATTTCACCCCTCCACTTT.

The genes are TRBV5-4 and TRBJ1-2, with D maybe TRBD1 (5 bases). The V end lost 0 bases, the J end lost 2 bases, and 11 bases lay between the germline ends. The CDR3 extends over 15 amino acids. The germline V gene has CDR1 SGHNT and CDR2 YYREEE (reference sequence). The CDR3 DNA sequence: TGTGCCAGCAGCTTGGCCGGGGGAAACAACTATGGCTACACCTTC. It codes for CASSLAGGNNYGYTF.